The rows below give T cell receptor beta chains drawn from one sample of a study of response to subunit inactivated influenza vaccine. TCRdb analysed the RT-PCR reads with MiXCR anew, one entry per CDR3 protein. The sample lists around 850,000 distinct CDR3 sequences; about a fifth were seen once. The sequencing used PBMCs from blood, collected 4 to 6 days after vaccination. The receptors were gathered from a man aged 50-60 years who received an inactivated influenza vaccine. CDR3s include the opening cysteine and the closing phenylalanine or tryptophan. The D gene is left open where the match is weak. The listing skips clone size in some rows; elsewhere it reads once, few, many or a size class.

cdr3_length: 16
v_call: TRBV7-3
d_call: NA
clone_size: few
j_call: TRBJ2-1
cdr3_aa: CASSLIGSAPGNEQFF
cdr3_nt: TGTGCCAGCAGCTTAATCGGGAGTGCCCCGGGCAATGAGCAGTTCTTC

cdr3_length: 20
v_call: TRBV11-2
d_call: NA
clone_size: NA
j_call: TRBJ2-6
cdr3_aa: CASSLSQLTGFSSGANVLTF
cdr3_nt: TGTGCCAGCAGCTTAAGTCAGCTCACAGGATTTAGCTCTGGGGCCAACGTCCTGACTTTC

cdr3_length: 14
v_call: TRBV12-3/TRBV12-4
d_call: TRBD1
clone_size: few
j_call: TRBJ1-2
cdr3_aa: CASSFGQGAYGYTF
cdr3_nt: TGTGCCAGCAGTTTTGGACAGGGTGCCTATGGCTACACCTTC

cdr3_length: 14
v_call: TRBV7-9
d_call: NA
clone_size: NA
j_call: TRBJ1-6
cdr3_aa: CASSSWDHNSPLHF
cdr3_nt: TGTGCCAGCAGCTCCTGGGACCATAATTCACCCCTCCACTTT

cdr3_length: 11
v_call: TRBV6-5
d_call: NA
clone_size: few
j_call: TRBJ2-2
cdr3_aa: CASRSSGELFF
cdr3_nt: TGTGCCAGCAGGTCCTCCGGGGAGCTGTTTTTT

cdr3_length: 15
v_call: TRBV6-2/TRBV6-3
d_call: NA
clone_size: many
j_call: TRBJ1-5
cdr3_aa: CASTSINPSNQPQHF
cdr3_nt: TGTGCCAGCACCTCCATCAACCCAAGCAATCAGCCCCAGCATTTT

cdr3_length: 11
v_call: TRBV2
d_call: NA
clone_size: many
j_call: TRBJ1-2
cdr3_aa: CASTLAVGYTF
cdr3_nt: TGTGCCAGCACGCTCGCCGTTGGCTACACCTTC

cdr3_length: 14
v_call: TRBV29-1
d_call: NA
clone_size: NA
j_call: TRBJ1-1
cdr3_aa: CSVEVAGLNTEAFF
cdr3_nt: TGCAGCGTTGAGGTGGCGGGGCTGAACACTGAAGCTTTCTTT

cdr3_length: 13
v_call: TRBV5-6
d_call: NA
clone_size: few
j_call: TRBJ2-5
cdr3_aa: CAGTKQGSETQYF
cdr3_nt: TGTGCCGGGACAAAACAGGGCTCGGAGACCCAGTACTTC

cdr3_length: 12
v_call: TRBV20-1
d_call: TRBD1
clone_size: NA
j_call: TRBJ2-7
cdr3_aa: CSGTGGEYEQYF
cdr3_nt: TGCAGCGGTACAGGGGGCGAGTACGAGCAGTACTTC